The rows below give T cell receptor beta chains drawn from one sample of a study of T cell responses to AZD1222 COVID-19 vaccine. Data came from immunoSEQ multiplex PCR; TCRdb stores just in-frame clones and leaves some out. The table shows about 97,000 clones, with less than 90% occurring only once. This specimen consisted of peripheral blood, obtained on day 0 of AZD1222 vaccination. The receptor set was obtained from an adult in good health. Each CDR3 is given with its conserved first and last residue. D genes are given only for firm matches. Expanded clones get a size class; other rows say once, few or many, or leave the size out.

abundance	d_gene	v_gene	j_gene	CDR3nt	CDR3aa
.	TRBD2	TRBV3-1/TRBV3-2	TRBJ2-5	TGTGCCAGCAGCGGGACTAGCGGGCGTCAAGAGACCCAGTACTTC	CASSGTSGRQETQYF
.	.	TRBV14	TRBJ2-7	TGTGCCAGCAGCCCACCCCCCGGGGGCTACGAGCAGTACTTC	CASSPPPGGYEQYF
.	TRBD1	TRBV3-1/TRBV3-2	TRBJ2-1	TGTGCCAGCAATCACCTAGGGGGCGAGGCTGAGCAGTTCTTC	CASNHLGGEAEQFF
.	.	TRBV18	TRBJ1-1	TGTGCCAGCCAACGACAATCGGTAAGGGGTTTAAACACTGAAGCTTTCTTT	CASQRQSVRGLNTEAFF
.	.	TRBV19	TRBJ1-5	TGTGCCAGTAGTATAAAACGCGATAGCAATCAGCCCCAGCATTTT	CASSIKRDSNQPQHF
.	TRBD2	TRBV4-2	TRBJ2-3	TGTGCCAGCAGCCAAGAACTAGCGACAGATACGCAGTATTTT	CASSQELATDTQYF
.	.	TRBV7-2	TRBJ1-2	TGTGCCAGCAGCTTAGACACAGGGCCGTACTATGGCTACACCTTC	CASSLDTGPYYGYTF
.	.	TRBV6-2/TRBV6-3	TRBJ2-7	TGTGCCAGCAGCCCCCGGAGCGGGCGAACCTACGAGCAGTACTTC	CASSPRSGRTYEQYF
.	.	TRBV9	TRBJ1-4	TGTGCCAGCAGCGTAGTTGACACGGCGGGTGAAAAACTGTTTTTT	CASSVVDTAGEKLFF
.	.	TRBV28	TRBJ1-3	TGTGCCAGCAATGGTCAAACGACAATCACTGGAAACACCATATATTTT	CASNGQTTITGNTIYF
.	TRBD2	TRBV5-1	TRBJ2-1	TGCGCCAGCAGCTTGGAAACTAGCGGCGGTGAGCAGTTCTTC	CASSLETSGGEQFF
.	.	TRBV6-5	TRBJ2-5	TGTGCCAGCAGTTACTCGAGGGTAGGACAGAGGGAGACCCAGTACTTC	CASSYSRVGQRETQYF
.	.	TRBV29-1	TRBJ1-2	TGCAGCGTTGCTCCGGGACAAAATAACTATGGCTACACCTTC	CSVAPGQNNYGYTF
.	.	TRBV15	TRBJ1-5	TGTGCCACCAGCAGAGGTAGGGACCGCCAGCCCCAGCATTTT	CATSRGRDRQPQHF
.	TRBD1	TRBV19	TRBJ2-3	TGTGCCAGTAGTCTAAGGACAGGGTTTGCAGATACGCAGTATTTT	CASSLRTGFADTQYF
.	.	TRBV5-4	TRBJ1-1	TGTGCCAGCACCCGTGGAGGTCCCACTGAAGCTTTCTTT	CASTRGGPTEAFF
.	TRBD2	TRBV7-9	TRBJ2-2	TGTGCCAGCAGCTTACGGGGGGTCGGCACCGGGGAGCTGTTTTTT	CASSLRGVGTGELFF
.	TRBD1	TRBV25-1	TRBJ2-7	TGTGCCAGCAGTGTCCAGGGGGAGTACGAGCAGTACTTC	CASSVQGEYEQYF
.	TRBD2	TRBV7-2	TRBJ2-3	TGTGCCAGCAGCTTGATAGGGGCTAGCGGGACGAATACGCAGTATTTT	CASSLIGASGTNTQYF
.	TRBD2	TRBV7-7	TRBJ2-5	TGTGCCAGCAGCCGACTAGCGGGAACGACTTCGGAGACCCAGTACTTC	CASSRLAGTTSETQYF
.	.	TRBV12-3/TRBV12-4	TRBJ1-2	.	CASSGTVAGGTF
once	.	TRBV5-4	TRBJ1-3	TGTGCCAGCAGCTTGGTAGGAGTAGGTACTCGGGCTGGAAACACCATATATTTT	CASSLVGVGTRAGNTIYF
.	.	TRBV7-9	TRBJ1-6	TGTGCCAGCAGCTTAGACCATTCACCCCTCCACTTT	CASSLDHSPLHF
few	TRBD1	TRBV7-2	TRBJ1-1	TGTGCCAGCAGCTGGGACAGGGTCACTGAAGCTTTCTTT	CASSWDRVTEAFF